This T cell receptor (beta chain) was captured by sequencing in a study of regulatory T cells in long-lasting Graves disease. This clonotype was counted a few times. The antigen is unknown. Time point reported: newly diagnosed GD, antithyroid drugs for less than 3 months. From PBMCs, RNA was extracted and then used to make the TCR library. Graves' disease diagnosis relied on American Thyroid Association guidelines. Regarding the study as a whole: When disease was persistent, TRBV28, TRBJ1-2 and TRBJ2-5 were the favored segments.

V lost 2 bases, J lost 6 bases, and 13 bases lay in between. This CDR3 region has 14 residues. Germline-derived CDR1 and CDR2 are DFQATT and SNEGSKA (reference sequence). With iRepertoire HTBI primers and Arm-PCR of CDR3 regions, TCR beta libraries were built. TCRdb passed the multiplex PCR reads through MiXCR, listing each CDR3 protein once. Here the sample spans about 420,000 distinct CDR3 sequences, around 15% being singletons. These data are also associated with another study on T cells in Graves' hyperthyroidism and ophthalmopathy. From that paper: The hyperthyroidism patients had all been newly diagnosed, and their disease duration was under 2 months. Their ages ranged from 18 to 65 years.

This receptor was taken from a young woman with Graves disease. The genes are TRBV20-1 and TRBJ2-2; D is tentatively TRBD1 or TRBD2 (5 bases each). The sequencing used peripheral blood mononuclear cells (PBMCs), collected at new diagnosis, from a patient treated with antithyroid drugs. This CDR3 reads CSARFSGAAGELFF. For the CDR3, the DNA is TGCAGTGCTAGATTTTCCGGGGCTGCCGGGGAGCTGTTTTTT.